This T cell receptor beta chain was obtained from a study of cytomegalovirus exposure and HLA in healthy donors. Worth noting for this clone: Its antigen remains unknown.

This PCR relied on a set of 60 Vbeta primers and 13 Jbeta primers. Clones were read by immunoSEQ multiplex PCR, and TCRdb kept only the in-frame ones, dropping some. The data show 310,000 or so clones, 85% to 90% seen once. Notes on the study in general: Earlier analysis yielded a pattern in which most TCR beta V segments were productive about 90% or about 30% of the time. For most subjects, TCR beta sequences were reported to predict HLA-A and HLA-B alleles with accuracy.

Germline V gene sequence: CDR1 SGHRS, CDR2 YFSETQ. This CDR3 is built from 14 residues. V lost 4 bases, J lost 8 bases, and 8 bases stayed unmatched. The sequence derives from a woman between 18 and 30 years old in good health and CMV-seronegative. The chain uses TRBV5-1 and TRBJ1-2; 10 bases map to TRBD1. The sequenced material came from PBMCs. The CDR3 DNA reads TGCGCCAGCAGCAACGGAGGGACAGGGGTAGGCTACACCTTC. Its translation is CASSNGGTGVGYTF.